Shown below are 18 T cell receptor beta chains from a single sample sequenced in a study of early T cells in non-severe SARS-CoV-2 infection. Via MiXCR, TCRdb re-called the 5' RACE reads, giving one row per CDR3 protein. The data hold approximately 56,000 distinct CDR3 sequences, with 10% observed a single time. The sequencing input was whole blood. The receptor set was obtained from an adult who was a healthcare worker with PCR-confirmed SARS-CoV-2 infection or an uninfected control (not recorded which).

This chain uses TRBV29-1 with TRBJ2-5; 8 nucleotides line up with TRBD1. The CDR3 runs to 12 residues. V lost 8 bases, J lost 5 bases, and 7 bases stayed unmatched. From germline, CDR1 is SQVTM and CDR2 ANQGSEA. CDR3 loop: CSFNQGAETQYF. The CDR3 DNA sequence: TGCAGCTTCAATCAGGGGGCCGAGACCCAGTACTTC.

This clonotype was counted at least ten times. The chain combines TRBV20-1 with TRBJ2-2; the D gene is possibly TRBD2 (5 bases). The CDR3 consists of 15 residues. The V and J ends lost 6 bases and 0 bases respectively, with 14 bases between them. Germline V gene data show CDR1 as DFQATT and CDR2 as SNEGSKA (reference sequence). The CDR3 DNA sequence: TGCAGTGCCCTGGCTGGGCGGGCGAACACCGGGGAGCTGTTTTTT. This sequence encodes CSALAGRANTGELFF.

This clonotype was found many times. J is TRBJ1-5 and V is TRBV19; D is undetermined. Germline lookup yields CDR1 LNHDA and CDR2 SQIVND (reference sequence). The CDR3 covers 14 residues. Between the trimmed V and J ends, which lost 8 bases and 5 bases, there was a span of 16 bases. CDR3 DNA: TGTGCCAGTGATAACCCGAGGCTATATCAGCCCCAGCATTTT. This codes for CASDNPRLYQPQHF.

There are a few counts of this clonotype. The V call is TRBV7-2, the J call TRBJ2-5; D possibly corresponds to TRBD2 (5 bases). Germline V gives CDR1 SGHTA, CDR2 FQGNSA. Trimming took off 5 bases at V and 7 bases at J, with 17 bases between the two ends. The CDR3 contains 14 residues. The CDR3 DNA reads as TGTGCCAGCAGCCCTATCTCGGGGTATGGGACCCAGTACTTC. This encodes CASSPISGYGTQYF.

This clonotype was picked up many times. The chain links TRBV24-1 to TRBJ1-6; 8 bases map to TRBD1. The V gene's germline CDR1 is KGHDR and CDR2 SFDVKD. There are 15 residues in the CDR3. J lost 7 bases, V lost 3 bases, and 4 bases had no gene match. The DNA of the CDR3 is TGTGCCACCAGTGATCCCCGACAGGGGAATTCACCCCTCCACTTT. This gives the protein CATSDPRQGNSPLHF.

A few counts support this clonotype. The CDR3 loop reads CASTSTGPNYGYTF. CDR3 DNA: TGTGCCAGCACTTCGACAGGGCCTAACTATGGCTACACCTTC. V gene TRBV12-3 or TRBV12-4 combines with J gene TRBJ1-2; 7 positions agree with TRBD1. Germline trimming cut 7 bases from V and 0 bases from J; bases unmatched to any gene: 5. The CDR3 has 14 amino acids.

This clonotype was found a few times. The rearrangement uses TRBV9 and TRBJ1-1; 7 nucleotides match TRBD1. From germline, CDR1 is SGDLS and CDR2 YYNGEE. The CDR3 runs to 14 residues. V shed 3 bases, J shed 4 bases, and the junction held 6 bases outside the gene matches. The CDR3 loop reads CASSALTGLTEAFF. The CDR3 DNA reads as TGTGCCAGCAGCGCCTTGACAGGGCTCACTGAAGCTTTCTTT.

This clonotype was seen ten or more times. The rearrangement uses TRBV10-3 and TRBJ2-7, with D perhaps assigned TRBD1 or TRBD2 (5 bases each). The germline gives CDR1 ENHRY, CDR2 SYGVKD. V lost 4 bases, J lost 5 bases, and 9 bases lay in between. The CDR3 extends over 12 amino acids. The CDR3 region is CAISAGANEQYF. CDR3 in DNA: TGTGCCATCAGTGCCGGGGCGAACGAGCAGTACTTC.

The rearrangement uses TRBV7-2 and TRBJ1-2; 8 bases agree with TRBD1. The germline gives CDR1 SGHTA, CDR2 FQGNSA. The CDR3 is made up of 15 amino acids. V shed 0 bases and J 4 bases; nucleotides not matched to a gene: 4. The CDR3 DNA reads as TGTGCCAGCAGCTTAGCTGACAGGGGTTTCTATGGCTACACCTTC. It translates to CASSLADRGFYGYTF.

This clonotype was found a few times. V usage is TRBV27 and J usage is TRBJ2-3; 7 bases agree with TRBD2. The CDR3 covers 15 residues. Germline V gene data show CDR1 as MNHEY and CDR2 as SMNVEV (reference sequence). Trimming cost V 2 bases and J 3 bases; bases outside gene matches: 5. The CDR3 reads CASSLRRGRTDTQYF. The CDR3 DNA sequence: TGTGCCAGCAGTTTAAGGCGGGGGAGGACAGATACGCAGTATTTT.

J is TRBJ1-3 and V is TRBV12-3 or TRBV12-4; D may be TRBD1 (6 bases). This CDR3 is 13 amino acids long. V dropped 6 bases and J dropped 4 bases, with 10 bases sitting between them. CDR3 amino acids: CASSTGTGNTIYF. The CDR3 coding sequence is TGTGCCAGCAGCACAGGGACCGGAAACACCATATATTTT.

This clonotype has ten or more counts. J is TRBJ1-5 and V is TRBV2; D not resolved. Germline V gene lookup returns CDR1 SNHLY and CDR2 FYNNEI. The CDR3 spans 13 residues. Deletions cut 2 bases from V and 5 bases from J, with 7 bases between. The CDR3 nucleotides are TGTGCCAGCAGTGAACGCCGGGATCAGCCCCAGCATTTT. It yields the protein CASSERRDQPQHF.

The J gene is TRBJ2-6, the V gene TRBV6-5; 8 positions match TRBD1. After removal of 7 bases from V and 2 bases from J, the junction contained 1 base not matched to a gene. The CDR3 is made up of 14 amino acids. Germline CDR1 and CDR2: MNHEY and SVGAGI. The CDR3 DNA is TGTGCCAGCAAGACAGGGGCTGGGGCCAACGTCCTGACTTTC. Translating it yields CASKTGAGANVLTF.

This clonotype was counted ten times or more. V and J are TRBV24-1 and TRBJ1-1; D unresolved. Germline lookup yields CDR1 KGHDR and CDR2 SFDVKD. The CDR3 contains 12 residues. Trimming cost V 5 bases and J 0 bases, with 3 bases left between them. The CDR3 bases are TGTGCCACCAGTGGCCTGAACACTGAAGCTTTCTTT. Its protein product is CATSGLNTEAFF.

At least ten counts were recorded for this clonotype. V gene TRBV11-1 combines with J gene TRBJ2-2; D is unclear. The CDR3 is 16 residues long. Trimming pared 7 bases from V and 2 bases from J, leaving 17 bases between. CDR1 SGHAT and CDR2 FQDESV come from the germline V gene (reference sequence). For the CDR3, the DNA is TGTGCCAGCAAACGGACGGCCTCCTCAAACACCGGGGAGCTGTTTTTT. Residues: CASKRTASSNTGELFF.

The chain employs TRBV20-1 and TRBJ2-6; D gene uncertain. Per the germline V gene, CDR1 is DFQATT and CDR2 is SNEGSKA (reference sequence). Trimming stripped 5 bases from V and 2 bases from J, with 10 bases between. The CDR3 length is 14 residues. DNA of the CDR3: TGCAGTGCTTCGCCAAGACCTGGGGCCAACGTCCTGACTTTC. Its translation is CSASPRPGANVLTF.

Comment on this clonotype: This may arise from a read error, as a much more abundant clone is one base away. The chain uses TRBV12-3 or TRBV12-4 and TRBJ2-6, with D possibly TRBD1 on 6 matching bases. The CDR3 length is 18 residues. The CDR3 nucleotides read TGTACCAGCAGTTTCCAGGACAGCATTCTCTCTGGGGCCAACGTCCTGACTTTC. It is translated as CTSSFQDSILSGANVLTF.

This clonotype was observed at least ten times. This sequence joins TRBV12-3 or TRBV12-4 and TRBJ1-5, with D unclear. V was shortened by 4 bases and J by 6 bases, with 10 bases between the two germline ends. The CDR3 length is 13 residues. In DNA form, the CDR3 reads TGTGCCAGCAGTTATATGGGATCTCAGCCCCAGCATTTT. As protein: CASSYMGSQPQHF.